This TCR beta chain was sequenced in a study of cytomegalovirus exposure and HLA in healthy donors. Comments on this clone: Its antigen remains unknown.

PCR involved 60 Vbeta and 13 Jbeta primers. Sequenced by immunoSEQ multiplex PCR; TCRdb stores in-frame clones only, minus some. The repertoire table contains roughly 69,000 clones. Whole-study results and caveats: In terms of immune exposure information, only CMV serostatus was available. Exclusion applied to some V segments, including TRBV6-2 and TRBV6-3, as they were indistinguishable. In a later analysis, common viral pathogens appeared linked to several of the most significant clusters.

CDR3 length equals 13 residues. The V end lost 0 bases, the J end lost 6 bases, and 9 bases lay between the germline ends. CDR1 and CDR2 (germline): SGHRS, YFSETQ. The TCR was taken from a woman in her 30s in good health and CMV-seronegative. The chain uses TRBV5-1 and TRBJ1-2; D is uncertain. The sequenced sample was PBMCs. CDR3: CASSLAQVDGYTF. The CDR3 DNA follows: TGCGCCAGCAGCTTGGCTCAGGTAGATGGCTACACCTTC.